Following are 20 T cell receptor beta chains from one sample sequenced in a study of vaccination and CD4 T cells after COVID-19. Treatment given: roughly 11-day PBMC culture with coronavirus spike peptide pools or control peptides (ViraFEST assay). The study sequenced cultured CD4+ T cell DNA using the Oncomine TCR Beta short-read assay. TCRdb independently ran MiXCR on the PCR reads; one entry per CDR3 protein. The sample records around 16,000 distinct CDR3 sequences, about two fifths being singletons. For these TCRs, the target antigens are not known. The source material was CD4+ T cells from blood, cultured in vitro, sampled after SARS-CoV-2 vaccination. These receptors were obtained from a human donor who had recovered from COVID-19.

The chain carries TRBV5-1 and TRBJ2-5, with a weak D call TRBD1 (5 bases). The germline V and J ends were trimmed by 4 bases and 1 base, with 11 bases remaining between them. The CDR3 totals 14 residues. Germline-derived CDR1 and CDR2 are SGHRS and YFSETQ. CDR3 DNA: TGCGCCAGCAGCGCATGGACAACCCAAGAGACCCAGTACTTC. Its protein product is CASSAWTTQETQYF.

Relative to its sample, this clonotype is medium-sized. CDR3 nucleotides: TGTGCCAGCAGTACGTGGGACAGGGGGAGCTACGAGCAGTACTTC. Translation: CASSTWDRGSYEQYF. The chain joins TRBV6-1 to TRBJ2-7; TRBD1 aligns across 11 bases. V shed 5 bases, J shed 3 bases, and the junction held 6 bases outside the gene matches. The CDR3 loop spans 15 amino acids. Germline V gives CDR1 MNHNS, CDR2 SASEGT.

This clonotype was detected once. Here the CDR3 reads CASSPFRPGTAYNEQFF. The CDR3 bases are TGTGCCAGCTCACCTTTTCGTCCCGGGACAGCCTACAATGAGCAGTTCTTC. V usage is TRBV18 and J usage is TRBJ2-1, with 7 bases that match TRBD1. CDR3 length: 17 residues. The V and J ends lost 3 bases and 2 bases, in that order; junction bases with no gene match: 10. Germline V gene lookup returns CDR1 KGHSH and CDR2 LQKENI.

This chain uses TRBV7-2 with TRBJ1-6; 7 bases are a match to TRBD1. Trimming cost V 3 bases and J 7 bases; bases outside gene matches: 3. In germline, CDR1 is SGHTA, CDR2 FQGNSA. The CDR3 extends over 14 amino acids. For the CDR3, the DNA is TGTGCCAGCAGCTTCAGGGGGTCAAATTCACCCCTCCACTTT. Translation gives CASSFRGSNSPLHF.

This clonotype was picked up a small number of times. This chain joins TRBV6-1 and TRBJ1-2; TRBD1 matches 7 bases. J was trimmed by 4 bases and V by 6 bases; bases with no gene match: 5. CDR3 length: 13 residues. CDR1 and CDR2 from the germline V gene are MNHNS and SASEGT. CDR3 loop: CASSSQGGYGYTF. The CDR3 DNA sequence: TGTGCCAGCAGCTCCCAGGGGGGCTATGGCTACACCTTC.

The CDR3 bases are TGCAGTGCTAGTCCCGGTGGAACGGTTCTCGGCGAGCAGTACTTC. This translates into CSASPGGTVLGEQYF. The V call is TRBV20-1, the J call TRBJ2-7; D is ambiguous. The V and J ends lost 3 bases and 6 bases respectively, with 21 bases between them. Germline assignment: CDR1 DFQATT and CDR2 SNEGSKA (reference sequence). This CDR3 region has 15 residues.

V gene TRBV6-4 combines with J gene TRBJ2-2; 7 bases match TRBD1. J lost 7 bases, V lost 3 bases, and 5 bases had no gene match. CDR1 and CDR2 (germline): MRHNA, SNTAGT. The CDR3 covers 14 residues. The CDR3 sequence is CASSDGTDSGELFF. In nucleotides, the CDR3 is TGTGCCAGCAGTGATGGGACAGACAGCGGGGAGCTGTTTTTT.

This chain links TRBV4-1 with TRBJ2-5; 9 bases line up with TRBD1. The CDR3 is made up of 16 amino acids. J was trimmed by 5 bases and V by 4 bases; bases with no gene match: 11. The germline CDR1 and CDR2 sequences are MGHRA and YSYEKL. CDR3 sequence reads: CASSPLETGGRETQYF. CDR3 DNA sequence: TGCGCCAGCAGCCCCTTGGAGACAGGGGGGAGGGAGACCCAGTACTTC.

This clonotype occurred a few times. For the CDR3, the DNA is TGTGCCAGTAGCGGCGTCCTAGCGGACAACACAGATACGCAGTATTTT. The encoded protein is CASSGVLADNTDTQYF. The V call is TRBV19, the J call TRBJ2-3, with 7 bases identical to TRBD2. Germline lookup yields CDR1 LNHDA and CDR2 SQIVND (reference sequence). The CDR3 runs to 16 residues. With V trimmed by 6 bases and J by 2 bases, 11 bases remained unmatched.

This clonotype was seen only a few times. DNA of the CDR3: TGTGCCAGCAGCTTAACAGGGGGCACTGAAGCTTTCTTT. Translating gives CASSLTGGTEAFF. V is TRBV7-8 and J is TRBJ1-1; 8 bases agree with TRBD1. The CDR3 covers 13 residues. Unmatched junction bases numbered 0, after V lost 2 bases and J lost 4 bases. The germline CDR1 and CDR2 sequences are SGHVS and FQNEAQ.

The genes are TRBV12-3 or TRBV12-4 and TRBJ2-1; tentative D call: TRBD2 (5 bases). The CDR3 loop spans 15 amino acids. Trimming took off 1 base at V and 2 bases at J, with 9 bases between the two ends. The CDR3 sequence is CASSLGGSPYNEQFF. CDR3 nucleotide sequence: TGTGCCAGCAGTTTAGGAGGGAGCCCCTACAATGAGCAGTTCTTC.

The CDR3 protein is CASSFTGGPYNEQFF. CDR3 nucleotides: TGTGCCAGCAGCTTCACAGGGGGCCCCTACAATGAGCAGTTCTTC. The chain links TRBV5-4 to TRBJ2-1; 9 bases are shared with TRBD1. The CDR3 is made up of 15 amino acids. CDR1 and CDR2 from the germline V gene are SGHNT and YYREEE (reference sequence). V was clipped by 2 bases and J by 2 bases; unmatched bases: 2.

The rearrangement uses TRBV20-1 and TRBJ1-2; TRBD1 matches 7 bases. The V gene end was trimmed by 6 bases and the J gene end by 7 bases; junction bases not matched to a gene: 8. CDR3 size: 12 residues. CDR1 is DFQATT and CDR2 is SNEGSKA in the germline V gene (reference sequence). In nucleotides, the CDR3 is TGCAGTGCAACCGACAGGGCAGGTGGCTACACCTTC. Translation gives CSATDRAGGYTF.

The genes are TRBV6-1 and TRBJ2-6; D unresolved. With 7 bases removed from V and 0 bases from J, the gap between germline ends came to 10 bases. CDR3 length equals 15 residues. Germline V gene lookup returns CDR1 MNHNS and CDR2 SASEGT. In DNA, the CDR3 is TGTGCCAGCACAGGTGAATCCTCTGGGGCCAACGTCCTGACTTTC. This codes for CASTGESSGANVLTF.

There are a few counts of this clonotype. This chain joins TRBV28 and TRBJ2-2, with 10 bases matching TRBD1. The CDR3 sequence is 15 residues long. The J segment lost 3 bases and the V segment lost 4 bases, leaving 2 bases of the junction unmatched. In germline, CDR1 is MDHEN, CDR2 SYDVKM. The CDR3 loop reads CASSSGTGDTGELFF. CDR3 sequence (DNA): TGTGCCAGCAGTTCGGGGACAGGGGACACCGGGGAGCTGTTTTTT.

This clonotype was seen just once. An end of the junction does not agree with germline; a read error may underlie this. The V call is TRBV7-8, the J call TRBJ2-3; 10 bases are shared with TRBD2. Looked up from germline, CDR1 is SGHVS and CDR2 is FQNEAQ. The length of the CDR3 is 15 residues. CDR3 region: CASSLLAGAQSTQYF. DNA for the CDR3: TGTGCCAGCAGCTTACTAGCGGGAGCACAGTCTACGCAGTACTTT.

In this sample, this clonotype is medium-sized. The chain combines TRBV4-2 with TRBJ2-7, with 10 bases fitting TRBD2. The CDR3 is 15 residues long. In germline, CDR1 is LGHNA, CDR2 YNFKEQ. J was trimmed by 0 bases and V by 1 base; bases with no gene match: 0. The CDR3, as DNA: TGTGCCAGCAGCCAAGGACTAGCGGGCTCCTACGAGCAGTACTTC. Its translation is CASSQGLAGSYEQYF.

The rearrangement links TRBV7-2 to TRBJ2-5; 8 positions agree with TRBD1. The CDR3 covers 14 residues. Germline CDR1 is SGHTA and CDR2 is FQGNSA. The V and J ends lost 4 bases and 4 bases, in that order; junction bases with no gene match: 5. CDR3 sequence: CASSSPDRAETQYF. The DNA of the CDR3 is TGTGCCAGCAGCTCCCCGGACAGGGCAGAGACCCAGTACTTC.

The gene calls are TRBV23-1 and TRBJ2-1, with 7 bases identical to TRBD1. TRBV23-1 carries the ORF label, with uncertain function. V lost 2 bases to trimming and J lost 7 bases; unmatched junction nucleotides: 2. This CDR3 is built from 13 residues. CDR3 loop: CASSQEQGNEQFF. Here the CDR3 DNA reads TGCGCCAGCAGTCAAGAACAGGGGAATGAGCAGTTCTTC.

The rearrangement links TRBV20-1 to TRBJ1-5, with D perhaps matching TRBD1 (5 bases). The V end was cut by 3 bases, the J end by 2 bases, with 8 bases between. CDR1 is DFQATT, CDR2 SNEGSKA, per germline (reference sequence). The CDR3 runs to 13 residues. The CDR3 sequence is CSARAGGNQPQHF. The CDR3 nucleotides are TGCAGTGCTAGGGCGGGGGGCAATCAGCCCCAGCATTTT.